This entry describes one T cell receptor beta chain. Antigen unknown. With 6 bases removed from V and 6 bases from J, the gap between germline ends came to 20 bases. Germline lookup yields CDR1 MGHDK and CDR2 SYGVNS. This CDR3 contains 15 residues. It was version v3.0 of the immunoSEQ assay that was run at survey level. Assay used: immunoSEQ multiplex PCR; TCRdb lists only in-frame clones, some missing. The sample records around 16,000 clones, around 84% being singletons. Each participant with HIV received care in the United States. This entry belongs to a study of long-term antiretroviral therapy in people with HIV. Notes on the study in general: Therapy changes, viral resistance and ART adherence were not documented in the available data. In HIV, the repertoires covered a tighter span of CDR3 lengths than in controls. Post-ART, diversity grew, though it stayed under transplant donor control levels.

The TCR originated in a woman between 35 and 50 years old with HIV. Here the sequenced sample was unsorted PBMCs, taken less than 3.3 years after starting antiretroviral therapy. The chain recombines TRBV25-1 with TRBJ1-2; tentatively, D is TRBD1 (5 bases). CDR3 protein: CASSALGQLRDGYTF. DNA of the CDR3: TGTGCCAGCAGCGCCTTAGGACAACTGAGGGATGGCTACACCTTC.